This T cell receptor (beta chain) came from a study of CD8 T cells in ankylosing spondylitis. Trimming cost V 0 bases and J 10 bases, with 13 bases left between them. This CDR3 contains 14 residues. The germline V gene encodes CDR1 SNHLY and CDR2 FYNNEI. Notes on this clonotype: The antigen is undetermined.

Molecular-barcoded quantitative 5'-RACE produced these TCR beta libraries. TCRdb passed the 5' RACE reads through MiXCR, listing each CDR3 protein once. The data contain 150,000 to 200,000 distinct CDR3 sequences, 11% of them singletons. Study results and limitations: For ankylosing spondylitis blood, a TCR beta motif of under ten highly homologous variants appeared characteristic. Disease-linked clones were CD8+ and relatively rare in peripheral blood. Reportedly, significant enrichment of disease-linked clones occurred in matched ankylosing spondylitis synovial fluid.

Sequencing was performed on blood, either unsorted or a sorted T cell fraction (not recorded which). This chain links TRBV2 with TRBJ2-1; perhaps D is TRBD1 or TRBD2 (5 bases each). The source is a male donor with ankylosing spondylitis or in good health (not recorded which). This CDR3 reads CASSEAGVKLEQFF. The CDR3 bases are TGTGCCAGCAGTGAAGCGGGGGTAAAATTAGAGCAGTTCTTC. Complete variable domain (other parts from reference TRBV2 and TRBJ2-1): EPEVTQTPSHQVTQMGQEVILRCVPISNHLYFYWYRQILGQKVEFLVSFYNNEISEKSEIFDDQFSVERPDGSNFTLKIRSTKLEDSAMYFCASSEAGVKLEQFFGPGTRLTVL.